This TCR beta chain was observed in a study of cytomegalovirus exposure and HLA in healthy donors. On this clone: Antigen unknown.

Broader study findings: Later analysis demonstrated an association between a missense DCLRE1C variant and TCR beta V- and J-gene trimming.

Germline V gene lookup returns CDR1 MDHEN and CDR2 SYDVKM. The CDR3 is made up of 13 amino acids. Deletions cut 7 bases from V and 4 bases from J, with 14 bases between. PCR used 60 Vbeta primers and 13 Jbeta primers. Clones were sequenced by immunoSEQ multiplex PCR, and TCRdb holds only the in-frame ones, with some missing. The data contain around 99,000 clones, more than 65% of them singletons. The sequence was obtained from a male donor in good health and CMV-seronegative. V is TRBV28 and J is TRBJ2-7, with D maybe TRBD1 (5 bases). The sequencing input was PBMCs. In nucleotides, the CDR3 is TGTGCCAGCACAGGGCCAAATAAATACGAGCAGTACTTC. It specifies CASTGPNKYEQYF.